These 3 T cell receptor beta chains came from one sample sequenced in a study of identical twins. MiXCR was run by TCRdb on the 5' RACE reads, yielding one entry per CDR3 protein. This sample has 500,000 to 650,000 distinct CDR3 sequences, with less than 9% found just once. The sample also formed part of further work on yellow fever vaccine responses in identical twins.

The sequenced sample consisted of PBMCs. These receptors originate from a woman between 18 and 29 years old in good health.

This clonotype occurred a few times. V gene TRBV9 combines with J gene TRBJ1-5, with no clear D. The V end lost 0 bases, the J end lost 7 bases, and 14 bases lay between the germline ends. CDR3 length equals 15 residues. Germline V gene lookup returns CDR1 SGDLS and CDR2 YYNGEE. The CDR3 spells CASSVAASDIQPQHF. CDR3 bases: TGTGCCAGCAGCGTAGCAGCGTCCGATATCCAGCCCCAGCATTTT.

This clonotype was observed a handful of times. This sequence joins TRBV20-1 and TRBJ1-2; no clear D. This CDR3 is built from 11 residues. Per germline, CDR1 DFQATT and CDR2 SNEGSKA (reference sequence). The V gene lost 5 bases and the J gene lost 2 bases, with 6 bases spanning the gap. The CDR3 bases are TGCAGTGCTGCGACAAACTATGGCTACACCTTC. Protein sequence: CSAATNYGYTF.

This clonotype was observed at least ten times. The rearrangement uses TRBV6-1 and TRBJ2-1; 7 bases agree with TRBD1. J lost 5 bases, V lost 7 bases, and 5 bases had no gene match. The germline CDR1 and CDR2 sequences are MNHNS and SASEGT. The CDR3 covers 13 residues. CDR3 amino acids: CASTGTDDNEQFF. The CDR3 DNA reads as TGTGCCAGCACCGGGACAGACGACAATGAGCAGTTCTTC.